The sequence of this TCR beta chain was determined in a study of T cell responses to AZD1222 COVID-19 vaccine. Findings and limits, study-wide: Regions left unmutated in variants are reportedly the target of nearly half of spike-specific TCRs. Seropositive status at baseline applied to only six AZD1222 recipients. Clonal diversity was possibly underestimated; the donors were predominantly white British and more often female.

This CDR3 contains 16 residues. Germline-derived CDR1 and CDR2 are MNHNY and SVGAGI (reference sequence). Trimming took off 2 bases at V and 1 base at J, with 14 bases between the two ends. Assay: immunoSEQ multiplex PCR; the TCRdb copy retains only in-frame clones and omits some. The table shows some 150,000 clones, with 92% occurring only once. With regard to this clone: The antigen remains undetermined.

The gene calls are TRBV6-6 and TRBJ1-1, with unresolved D. Sequencing was performed on peripheral blood, taken on day 0 of MenACWY control vaccination. The receptor comes from an adult in good health. The CDR3 sequence is CASSYDRSTANTEAFF. CDR3 nucleotide sequence: TGTGCCAGCAGTTACGACCGGTCAACCGCGAACACTGAAGCTTTCTTT.